The rows below give T cell receptor beta chains drawn from one sample of a study of graft-versus-host responses after intestinal transplantation. Clones were read by immunoSEQ multiplex PCR, and TCRdb kept only the in-frame ones, dropping some. The data contain 71,000 or so clones, about 90% of them seen just once; the ten biggest clones take up approximately 1.3%. Their antigens remain unidentified. The sample here was unstimulated CD8+ T cells sorted from spleen or lymph node cells, taken before intestinal transplant. These TCRs come from a human donor who received an intestinal transplant. The CDR3 runs from the conserved cysteine through the conserved F or W. The D gene is left open where the match is weak. Clone size appears in some rows only: once, few, many, or a class for an expanded clone.

>-|-|TRBJ2-1|TRBV10-3
TGTGCCATCAGTGAGGGGATGGACATCTACAATGAGCAGTTCTTC
CAISEGMDIYNEQFF
>TRBD2|-|TRBJ2-7|TRBV5-1
TGCGCCAGCAGCTTGGGACTAGCTATGGTTCACGAGCAGTACTTC
CASSLGLAMVHEQYF
>-|-|TRBJ2-1|TRBV6-5
TGTGCCAGCAGTTACGCCATGGGGGGAAATGAGCAGTTCTTC
CASSYAMGGNEQFF
>-|-|TRBJ2-3|TRBV19
TGTGCCAGTAGTATAGATCGACAGGTCCCTAGCACAGATACGCAGTATTTT
CASSIDRQVPSTDTQYF
>TRBD1|-|TRBJ1-2|TRBV7-9
TGTGCCAGCAGCCCCCCCTGGGACAGGGAAGGCTACACCTTC
CASSPPWDREGYTF
>TRBD1|-|TRBJ2-3|TRBV4-1
TGCGCCAGCAGCCGGGACAGGAGCCCCTCAGATACGCAGTATTTT
CASSRDRSPSDTQYF
>TRBD1|-|TRBJ1-1|TRBV13
TGTGCCAGCAGCTTAGGCCGACAGGGGAACACTGAAGCTTTCTTT
CASSLGRQGNTEAFF
>-|-|TRBJ1-5|TRBV2
TGTGCCAGCACGAAGGGGAATCAGCCCCAGCATTTT
CASTKGNQPQHF
>TRBD1|-|TRBJ1-4|TRBV27
TGTGCCAGCACCACCTCGACAGGGGGGATGGGGGGACTGTTTTTT
CASTTSTGGMGGLFF
>-|-|TRBJ2-7|TRBV19
TGTGCCAGTAGCGCCGGGATCTCCTTCTCCTACGAGCAGTACTTC
CASSAGISFSYEQYF
>TRBD1|-|TRBJ2-7|TRBV15
TGTGCCACCAGCAGGACAGGGGGGTACGAGCAGTACTTC
CATSRTGGYEQYF
>TRBD2|-|TRBJ2-7|TRBV7-9
TGTGCCAGCCGGGGGGGACATTTCTACGAGCAGTACTTC
CASRGGHFYEQYF
>-|-|TRBJ1-1|TRBV25-1
TGTGCCAGCAGTGATGGGGGGGTAGGGACTGAAGCTTTCTTT
CASSDGGVGTEAFF
>-|-|TRBJ1-5|TRBV7-6
TGTGCCAGCAGCTTGGCAGGTGCGGGAAGCAATCAGCCCCAGCATTTT
CASSLAGAGSNQPQHF
>TRBD1|-|TRBJ2-1|TRBV27
TGTGCCAGCACCTCTGCGGAAGGGGGCCGGTTCTACAATGAGCAGTTCTTC
CASTSAEGGRFYNEQFF
>TRBD2|-|TRBJ2-7|TRBV7-9
TGTGCCAGCAGCCCCCCCAGACCCCGACTAGCGGGGCACTACGAGCAGTACTTC
CASSPPRPRLAGHYEQYF
>-|-|TRBJ2-7|TRBV19
TGTGCCAGTAGTATAGTATTGGCCTCCTACGAGCAGTACTTC
CASSIVLASYEQYF
>-|once|TRBJ2-7|TRBV5-1
TGCGCCAGCAGCTCCTCCGGACGGGAGACCTACGAGCAGTACTTC
CASSSSGRETYEQYF
>-|once|TRBJ2-5|TRBV11-2
TGTGCCAGCAGCGAAGACTGGCTAAGGGAGACCCAGTACTTC
CASSEDWLRETQYF
>-|-|TRBJ1-1|TRBV29-1
TGCAGCGTTGAAGACTTTTATGCTTTCTTT
CSVEDFYAFF
>TRBD1|-|TRBJ1-6|TRBV4-2
TGTGCCAGCAGCCAAGATCTTACCGGGACAGGGGCTACTAGCTCCTATAATTCACCCCTCCACTTT
CASSQDLTGTGATSSYNSPLHF
>-|once|TRBJ2-7|TRBV9
TGTGCCAGCAGCCCTCGGGACTGGGGTTTAGAGCAGTACTTC
CASSPRDWGLEQYF